One sample yielded the 10 T cell receptor beta chains listed below, sequenced in a study of blood T cell repertoires in COVID-19. TCRdb's copy holds only in-frame clones and misses some; the assay was immunoSEQ multiplex PCR. The data show 330,000 or so clones, 92% seen once. The sample comprised PBMCs or T cells enriched from blood (not recorded which). All receptors derive from a woman in her twenties or thirties who had recovered from COVID-19.

The rearrangement joins TRBV28 to TRBJ1-1; a weak D match, TRBD1 (5 bases). The CDR3 consists of 13 residues. V shed 5 bases and J shed 9 bases, with 16 bases lying between them. Germline assignment: CDR1 MDHEN and CDR2 SYDVKM. CDR3 residues: CASSPLDNGKAFF. DNA for the CDR3: TGTGCCAGCAGTCCACTGGACAATGGAAAAGCTTTCTTT.

V is TRBV27 and J is TRBJ1-4, with TRBD1 as a possible D gene (5 bases). This CDR3 has 16 amino acids. Trimming took off 6 bases at V and 0 bases at J, with 14 bases between the two ends. Germline values: CDR1 MNHEY, CDR2 SMNVEV (reference sequence). CDR3 region: CASRHLSGATNEKLFF. The CDR3 DNA reads TGTGCCAGCAGACATCTCTCGGGGGCAACTAATGAAAAACTGTTTTTT. The full variable domain, completed using reference TRBV27 and TRBJ1-4, is EAQVTQNPRYLITVTGKKLTVTCSQNMNHEYMSWYRQDPGLGLRQIYYSMNVEVTDKGDVPEGYKVSRKEKRNFPLILESPSPNQTSLYFCASRHLSGATNEKLFFGSGTQLSVL.

J is TRBJ2-5 and V is TRBV28, with D perhaps matching TRBD2 (5 bases). The CDR3 contains 15 residues. V was trimmed by 5 bases and J by 0 bases, leaving 13 bases between them. Germline V gene data show CDR1 as MDHEN and CDR2 as SYDVKM. CDR3 loop: CASSDGLPYQETQYF. The CDR3, as DNA: TGTGCCAGCAGTGACGGACTGCCGTACCAAGAGACCCAGTACTTC.

The V and J genes are TRBV7-3 and TRBJ2-7, with 8 bases fitting TRBD2. Germline values: CDR1 SGHTA, CDR2 FQGTGA. J was trimmed by 4 bases and V by 4 bases; bases with no gene match: 9. The CDR3 length is 15 residues. CDR3 loop: CASSSDAGGGYEQYF. CDR3 nucleotides: TGTGCCAGCAGCTCCGACGCGGGGGGCGGGTACGAGCAGTACTTC.

This clone has a handful of counts. The chain uses TRBV7-2 and TRBJ1-4; no clear D. Germline lookup yields CDR1 SGHTA and CDR2 FQGNSA. This CDR3 is 16 amino acids long. The V end was cut by 1 base, the J end by 4 bases, with 13 bases between. Written as DNA, the CDR3 is TGTGCCAGCAGCTTAGTCCGAGGTTCGGGTAATGAAAAACTGTTTTTT. It codes for CASSLVRGSGNEKLFF.

The V and J genes are TRBV15 and TRBJ1-4; TRBD1 agrees at 9 bases. The CDR3 has 15 residues. The junction had 2 bases not matched to a gene; V was cut back by 0 bases and J by 6 bases. From germline, CDR1 is LNHNV and CDR2 YYDKDF (reference sequence). The CDR3 nucleotides are TGTGCCACCAGCAGAGATGGGACAGGGTATGAAAAACTGTTTTTT. Protein sequence: CATSRDGTGYEKLFF.

The chain combines TRBV6-5 with TRBJ1-2; 7 positions agree with TRBD1. J was trimmed by 6 bases and V by 9 bases; bases with no gene match: 10. Germline lookup yields CDR1 MNHEY and CDR2 SVGAGI. CDR3 size: 13 residues. CDR3 in DNA: TGTGCCAGTACGACAGGGTTTTCGGATGGCTACACCTTC. Translated, it gives CASTTGFSDGYTF.

J is TRBJ2-2 and V is TRBV11-3; TRBD2 agrees at 9 bases. The CDR3 length is 15 residues. J was trimmed by 6 bases and V by 5 bases; bases with no gene match: 7. Per the germline V gene, CDR1 is SGHNT and CDR2 is YENEEA. The CDR3 here is CASSALAGSPGELFF. For the CDR3, the DNA is TGTGCCAGCAGCGCGCTAGCGGGATCGCCCGGGGAGCTGTTTTTT.

This chain uses TRBV4-1 with TRBJ2-3, with no clear D. Trimming removed 0 bases from V and 1 base from J, with 17 bases in between. CDR1 MGHRA and CDR2 YSYEKL come from the germline V gene. The CDR3 spans 18 residues. The CDR3 loop is CASSQDLKYNTRTDTQYF. The CDR3 region has the DNA TGCGCCAGCAGCCAAGATCTGAAGTATAACACGCGCACAGATACGCAGTATTTT.

This chain joins TRBV28 and TRBJ1-5, with a weak D call TRBD1 (5 bases). Trimming removed 2 bases at V and 3 bases at J, with 11 bases between. Germline assignment: CDR1 MDHEN and CDR2 SYDVKM. This CDR3 contains 15 residues. The CDR3 DNA reads as TGTGCCAGCAGTTTAGGGGGGTTCAACAATCAGCCCCAGCATTTT. Amino acid sequence: CASSLGGFNNQPQHF.